In this sample, the clone carrying this T cell receptor beta chain turned up many times. This entry belongs to a study of identical twins. All donors comprised healthy Caucasians. Trimming cost V 6 bases and J 4 bases, with 10 bases left between them. The germline V gene encodes CDR1 MNHEY and CDR2 SMNVEV (reference sequence). The CDR3 contains 13 residues. TCRdb independently ran MiXCR on the 5' RACE reads; one entry per CDR3 protein. The repertoire includes roughly 260,000 distinct CDR3 sequences, about 7.5% of them detected once, and approximately 5.4% sits in the top ten. The sample was also linked to a second study, of yellow fever vaccine responses in identical twins.

The clonotype comes from a young woman in good health. Sequencing was done on a sample of CD8+ T cells sorted from blood. This chain uses TRBV27 with TRBJ2-1; tentatively, D is TRBD1 or TRBD2 (5 bases each). This CDR3 reads CASRGRGYNEQFF. CDR3 coding DNA: TGTGCCAGCAGGGGACGGGGTTACAATGAGCAGTTCTTC.